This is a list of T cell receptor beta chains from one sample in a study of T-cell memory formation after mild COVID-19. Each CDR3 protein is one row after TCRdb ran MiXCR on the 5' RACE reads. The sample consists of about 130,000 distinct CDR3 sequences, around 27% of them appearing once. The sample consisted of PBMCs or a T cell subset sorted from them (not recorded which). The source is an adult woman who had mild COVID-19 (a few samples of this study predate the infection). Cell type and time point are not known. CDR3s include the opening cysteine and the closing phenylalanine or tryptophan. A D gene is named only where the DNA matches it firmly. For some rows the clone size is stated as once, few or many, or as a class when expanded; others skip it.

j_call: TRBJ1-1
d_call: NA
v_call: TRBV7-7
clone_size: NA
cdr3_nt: TGTGCCAGCAGCTTAGGTCCCCAAAATGAAGCTTTCTTT
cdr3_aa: CASSLGPQNEAFF

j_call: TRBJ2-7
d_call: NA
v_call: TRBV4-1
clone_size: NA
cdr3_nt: TGCGCCAGCAGCCAAAAGCCCGGCCCCTACGAGCAGTACTTC
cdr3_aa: CASSQKPGPYEQYF

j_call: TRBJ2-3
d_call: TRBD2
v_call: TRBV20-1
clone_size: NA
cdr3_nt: TGCAGTGCTAGGAGGGTAGCGGGAGGGTTCGCAGATACGCAGTATTTT
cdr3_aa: CSARRVAGGFADTQYF

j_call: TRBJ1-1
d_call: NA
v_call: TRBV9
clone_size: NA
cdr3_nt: TGTGCCAGCAGCGTAGGACCGAACACTGAAGCTTTCTTT
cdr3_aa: CASSVGPNTEAFF

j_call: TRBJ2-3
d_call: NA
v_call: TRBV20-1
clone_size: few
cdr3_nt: TGCAGTGCTAGAGGTGTATTAGCGGCCAGCACAGATACGCAGTATTTT
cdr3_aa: CSARGVLAASTDTQYF

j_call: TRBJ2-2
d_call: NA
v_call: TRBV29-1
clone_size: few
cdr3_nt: TGCAGCGTTGATTTCGGGGGGCCCGGGGAGCTGTTTTTT
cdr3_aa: CSVDFGGPGELFF

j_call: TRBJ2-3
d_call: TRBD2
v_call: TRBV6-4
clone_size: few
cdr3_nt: TGTGCCAGCAGATTCAAGCGGGGGCCTAGCACAGATACGCAGTATTTT
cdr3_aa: CASRFKRGPSTDTQYF

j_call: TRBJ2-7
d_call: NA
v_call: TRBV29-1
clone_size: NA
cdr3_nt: TGCAGCGTCCTGACTGACTCCTACGAGCAGTACTTC
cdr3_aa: CSVLTDSYEQYF

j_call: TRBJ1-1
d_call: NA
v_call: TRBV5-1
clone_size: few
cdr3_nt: TGCGCCAGCAGCTTGAGCCATGGAGGGGCCACTGAAGCTTTCTTT
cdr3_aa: CASSLSHGGATEAFF

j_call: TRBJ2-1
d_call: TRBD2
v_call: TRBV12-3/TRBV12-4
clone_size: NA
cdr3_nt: TGTGCCAGCAGTTCCCCTAGCGGGAGGGGGAATGAGCAGTTCTTC
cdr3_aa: CASSSPSGRGNEQFF

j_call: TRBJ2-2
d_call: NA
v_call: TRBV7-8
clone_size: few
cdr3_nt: TGTGCCAGCAGCTTAGCGGAAGGGGTGATCACCGGGGAGCTGTTTTTT
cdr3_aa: CASSLAEGVITGELFF

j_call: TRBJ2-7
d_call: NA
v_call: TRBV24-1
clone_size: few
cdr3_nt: TGTGCCACCGCAGATTCCTACGAGCAGTACTTC
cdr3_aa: CATADSYEQYF

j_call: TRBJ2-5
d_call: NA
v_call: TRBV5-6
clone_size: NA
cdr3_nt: TGTGCCAGCAGCGGGCTTACAGGGAGGGTCCAAGAGACCCAGTACTTC
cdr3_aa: CASSGLTGRVQETQYF

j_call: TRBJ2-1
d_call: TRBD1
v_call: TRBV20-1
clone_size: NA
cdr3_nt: TGCAGTGCTAGAGCCGCACAGGGGGAAGCGTTCTTC
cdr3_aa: CSARAAQGEAFF

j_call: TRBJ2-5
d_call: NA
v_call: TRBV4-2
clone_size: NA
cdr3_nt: TGTGCCAGCAGCCCTGCCCTAAGCGGAGGCCAAGAGACCCAGTACTTC
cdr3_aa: CASSPALSGGQETQYF

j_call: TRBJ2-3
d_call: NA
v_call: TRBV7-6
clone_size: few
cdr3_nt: TGTGCCAGCAGCGAGTCCCCCACAGATACGCAGTATTTT
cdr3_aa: CASSESPTDTQYF

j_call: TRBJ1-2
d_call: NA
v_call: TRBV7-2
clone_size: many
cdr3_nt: TGTGCCAGCAGCTCGACAGGCAACTATGGCTACACCTTC
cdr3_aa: CASSSTGNYGYTF

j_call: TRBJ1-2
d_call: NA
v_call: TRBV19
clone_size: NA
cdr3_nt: TGTGCCAGTAGTATCGCGGACGGCGGCTATGGCTACACCTTC
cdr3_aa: CASSIADGGYGYTF

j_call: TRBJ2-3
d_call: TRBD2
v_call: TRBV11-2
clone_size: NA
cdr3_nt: TGTGCCAGCAGCTTGCAGCGGGGAGGCACAGATACGCAGTATTTT
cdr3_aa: CASSLQRGGTDTQYF

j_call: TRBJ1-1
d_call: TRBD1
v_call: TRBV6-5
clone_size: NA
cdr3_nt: TGTGCCAGCAGTTACTCTCAGGGGGCGGGCACTGAAGCTTTCTTT
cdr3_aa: CASSYSQGAGTEAFF

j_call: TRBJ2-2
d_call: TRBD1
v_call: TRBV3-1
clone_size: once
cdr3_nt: TGTGCCAGCAGCCGCCGGACAGGGTTGTCCGGGGAGCTGTTTTTT
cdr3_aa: CASSRRTGLSGELFF

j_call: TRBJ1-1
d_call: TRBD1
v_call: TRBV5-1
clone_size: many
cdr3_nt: TGCGCCAGCAGCTTGGAACCACAGGGGGCGCGGGCCACTGAAGCTTTCTTT
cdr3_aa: CASSLEPQGARATEAFF

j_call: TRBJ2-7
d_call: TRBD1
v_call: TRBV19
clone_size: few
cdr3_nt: TGTGCCAGTAGTATGCCGGGACAGCTATTGGACGAGCAGTACTTC
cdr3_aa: CASSMPGQLLDEQYF

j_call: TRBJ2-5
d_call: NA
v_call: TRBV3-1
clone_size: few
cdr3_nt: TGTGCCAGCAGCCTCAGCGGCAGGGAGACCCAGTACTTC
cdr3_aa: CASSLSGRETQYF

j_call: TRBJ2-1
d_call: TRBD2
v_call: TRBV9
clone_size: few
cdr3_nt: TGTGCCAGCAGCGTATTGACTAGCGGGAGTGATGAGCAGTTCTTC
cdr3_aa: CASSVLTSGSDEQFF

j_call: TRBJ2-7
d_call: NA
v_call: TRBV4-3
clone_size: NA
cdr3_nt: TGCGCCAGCAGCCAAGATGTCAGGGCTGCCTACGAGCAGTACTTC
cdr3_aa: CASSQDVRAAYEQYF

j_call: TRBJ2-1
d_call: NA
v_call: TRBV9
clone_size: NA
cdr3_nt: TGTGCCAGCAGCGTAGACAGCCTGTCTTACAATGAGCAGTTCTTC
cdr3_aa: CASSVDSLSYNEQFF